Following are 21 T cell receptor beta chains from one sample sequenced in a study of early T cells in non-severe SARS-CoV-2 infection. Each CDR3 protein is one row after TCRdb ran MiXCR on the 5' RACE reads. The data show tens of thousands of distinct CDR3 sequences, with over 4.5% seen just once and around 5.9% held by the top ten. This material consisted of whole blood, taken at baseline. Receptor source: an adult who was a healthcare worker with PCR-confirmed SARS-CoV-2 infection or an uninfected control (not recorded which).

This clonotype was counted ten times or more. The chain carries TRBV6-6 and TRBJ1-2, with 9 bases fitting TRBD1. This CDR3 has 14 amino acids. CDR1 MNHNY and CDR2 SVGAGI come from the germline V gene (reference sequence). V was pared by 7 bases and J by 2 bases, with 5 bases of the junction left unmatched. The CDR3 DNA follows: TGTGCCAGCACCCCCGGACAGGGGAACTATGGCTACACCTTC. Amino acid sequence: CASTPGQGNYGYTF.

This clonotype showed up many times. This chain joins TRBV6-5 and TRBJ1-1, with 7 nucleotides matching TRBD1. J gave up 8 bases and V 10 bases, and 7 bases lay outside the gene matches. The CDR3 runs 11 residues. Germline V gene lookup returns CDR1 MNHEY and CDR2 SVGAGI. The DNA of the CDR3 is TGTGCCATTTATGGGGACAGAGAAGCTTTCTTT. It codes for CAIYGDREAFF.

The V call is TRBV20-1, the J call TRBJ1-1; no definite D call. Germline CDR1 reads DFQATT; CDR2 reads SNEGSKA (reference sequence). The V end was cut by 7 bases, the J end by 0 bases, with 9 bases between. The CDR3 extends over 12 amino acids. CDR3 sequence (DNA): TGCAGTGTTCAGACACTGAACACTGAAGCTTTCTTT. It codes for CSVQTLNTEAFF.

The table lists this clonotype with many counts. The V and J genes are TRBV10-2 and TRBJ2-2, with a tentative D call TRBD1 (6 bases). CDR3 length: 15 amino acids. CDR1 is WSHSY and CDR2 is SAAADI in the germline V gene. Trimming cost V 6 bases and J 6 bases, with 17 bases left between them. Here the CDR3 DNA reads TGCGCCAGCAGAGCCGGGACATGGATCGCCGGGGAGCTGTTTTTT. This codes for CASRAGTWIAGELFF.

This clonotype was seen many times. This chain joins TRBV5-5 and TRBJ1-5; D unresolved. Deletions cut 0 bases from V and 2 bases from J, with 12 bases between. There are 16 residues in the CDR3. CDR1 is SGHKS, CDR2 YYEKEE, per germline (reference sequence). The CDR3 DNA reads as TGTGCCAGCAGCTTGGAGGGTGGAACCGGCAATCAGCCCCAGCATTTT. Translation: CASSLEGGTGNQPQHF.

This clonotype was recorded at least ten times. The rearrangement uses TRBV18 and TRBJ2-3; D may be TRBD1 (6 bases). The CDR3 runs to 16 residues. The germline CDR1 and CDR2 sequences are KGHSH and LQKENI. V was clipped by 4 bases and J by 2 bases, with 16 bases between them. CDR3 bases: TGTGCCAGCTCACGGCGGCAGGGGCCCAACACAGATACGCAGTATTTT. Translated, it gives CASSRRQGPNTDTQYF.

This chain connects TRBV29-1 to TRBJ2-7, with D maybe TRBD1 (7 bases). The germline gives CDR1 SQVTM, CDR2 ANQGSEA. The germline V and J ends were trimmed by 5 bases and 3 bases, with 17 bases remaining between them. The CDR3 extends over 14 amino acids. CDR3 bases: TGCAGCGTTCTACAGGCAGGGGGGATCTACGAGCAGTACTTC. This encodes CSVLQAGGIYEQYF.

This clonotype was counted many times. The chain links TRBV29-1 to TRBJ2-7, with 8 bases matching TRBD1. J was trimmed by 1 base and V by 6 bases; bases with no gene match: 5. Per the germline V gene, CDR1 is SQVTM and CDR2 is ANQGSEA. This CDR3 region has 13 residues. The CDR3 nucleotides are TGCAGCGTCCGGGGGACAGGATCCTACGAGCAGTACTTC. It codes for CSVRGTGSYEQYF.

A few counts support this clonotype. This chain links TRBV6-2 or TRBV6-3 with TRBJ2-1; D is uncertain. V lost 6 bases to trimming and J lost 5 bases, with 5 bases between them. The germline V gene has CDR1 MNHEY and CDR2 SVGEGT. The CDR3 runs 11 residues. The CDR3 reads CASRENNEQFF. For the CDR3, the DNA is TGTGCCAGCAGGGAGAACAATGAGCAGTTCTTC.

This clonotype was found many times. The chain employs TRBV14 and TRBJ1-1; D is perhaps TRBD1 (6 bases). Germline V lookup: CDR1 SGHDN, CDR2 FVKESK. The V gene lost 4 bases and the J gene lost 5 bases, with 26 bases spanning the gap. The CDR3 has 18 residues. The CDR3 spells CASSPLVPDRSGGTEAFF. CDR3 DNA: TGTGCCAGCAGCCCCCTTGTCCCCGACAGGTCCGGGGGGACTGAAGCTTTCTTT.

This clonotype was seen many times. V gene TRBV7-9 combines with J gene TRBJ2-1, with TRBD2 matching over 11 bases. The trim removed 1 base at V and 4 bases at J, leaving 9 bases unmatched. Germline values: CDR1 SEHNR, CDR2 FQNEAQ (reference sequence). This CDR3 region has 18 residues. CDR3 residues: CASSLDGTSGSPYNEQFF. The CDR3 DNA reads TGTGCCAGCAGCTTAGATGGAACTAGCGGGAGCCCATACAATGAGCAGTTCTTC. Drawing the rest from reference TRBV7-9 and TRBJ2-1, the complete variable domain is DTGVSQNPRHKITKRGQNVTFRCDPISEHNRLYWYRQTLGQGPEFLTYFQNEAQLEKSRLLSDRFSAERPKGSFSTLEIQRTEQGDSAMYLCASSLDGTSGSPYNEQFFGPGTRLTVL.

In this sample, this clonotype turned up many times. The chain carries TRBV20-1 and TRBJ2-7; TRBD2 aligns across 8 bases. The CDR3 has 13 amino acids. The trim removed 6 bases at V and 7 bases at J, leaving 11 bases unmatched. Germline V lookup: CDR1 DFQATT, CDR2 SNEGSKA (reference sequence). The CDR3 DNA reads TGCAGTGCCCCCCCCGGGACTAGTCGAGAGCAGTACTTC. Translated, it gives CSAPPGTSREQYF.

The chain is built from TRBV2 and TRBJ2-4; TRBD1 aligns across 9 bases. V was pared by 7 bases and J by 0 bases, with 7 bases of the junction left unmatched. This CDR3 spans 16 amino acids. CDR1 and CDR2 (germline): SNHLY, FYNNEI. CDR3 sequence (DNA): TGTGCCAGCAAGAGGACAGGGGTCCAAGCCAAAAACATTCAGTACTTC. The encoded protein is CASKRTGVQAKNIQYF.

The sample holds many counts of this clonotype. Here the CDR3 DNA reads TGTGCCAGCAGCTCCCAAGAGACCCAGTACTTC. It encodes CASSSQETQYF. The V gene is TRBV7-8, the J gene TRBJ2-5; D remains ambiguous. The CDR3 is made up of 11 amino acids. The germline V gene encodes CDR1 SGHVS and CDR2 FQNEAQ. The V and J ends lost 4 bases and 1 base respectively, with 1 base between them.

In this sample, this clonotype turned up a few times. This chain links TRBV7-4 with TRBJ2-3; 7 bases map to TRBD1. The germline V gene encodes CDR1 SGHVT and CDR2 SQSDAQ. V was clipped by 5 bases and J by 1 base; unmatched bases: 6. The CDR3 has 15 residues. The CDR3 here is CASSPQGYCTDTQYF. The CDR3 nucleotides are TGTGCCAGCAGCCCACAGGGGTACTGCACAGATACGCAGTATTTT.

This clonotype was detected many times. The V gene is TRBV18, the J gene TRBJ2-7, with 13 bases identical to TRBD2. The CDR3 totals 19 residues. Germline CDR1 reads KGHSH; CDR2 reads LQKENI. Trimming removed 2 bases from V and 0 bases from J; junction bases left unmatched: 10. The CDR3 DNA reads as TGTGCCAGCTCACCAAGACTAGCGGGGGGCACGACCTTCTCCTACGAGCAGTACTTC. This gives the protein CASSPRLAGGTTFSYEQYF.

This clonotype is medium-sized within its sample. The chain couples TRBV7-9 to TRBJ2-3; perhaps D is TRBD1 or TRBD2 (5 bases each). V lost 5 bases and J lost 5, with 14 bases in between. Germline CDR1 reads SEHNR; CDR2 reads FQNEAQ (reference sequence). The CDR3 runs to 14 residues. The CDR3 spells CASSLQNGGDTQYF. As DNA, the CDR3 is TGTGCCAGCAGCCTTCAAAATGGGGGAGATACGCAGTATTTT.

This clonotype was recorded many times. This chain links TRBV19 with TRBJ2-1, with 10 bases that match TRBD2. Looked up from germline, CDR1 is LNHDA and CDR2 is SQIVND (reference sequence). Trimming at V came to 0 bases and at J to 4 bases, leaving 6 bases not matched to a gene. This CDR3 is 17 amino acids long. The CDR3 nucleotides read TGTGCCAGTAGTATAGATCAGCGGGGGGGTATTTACAATGAGCAGTTCTTC. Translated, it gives CASSIDQRGGIYNEQFF.

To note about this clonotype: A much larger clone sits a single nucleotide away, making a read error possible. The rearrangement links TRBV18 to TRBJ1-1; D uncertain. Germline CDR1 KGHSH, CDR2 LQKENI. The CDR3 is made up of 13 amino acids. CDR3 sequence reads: CASSPGSDTESFF. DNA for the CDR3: TGTGCCAGCTCACCAGGCAGCGACACTGAATCTTTCTTT.

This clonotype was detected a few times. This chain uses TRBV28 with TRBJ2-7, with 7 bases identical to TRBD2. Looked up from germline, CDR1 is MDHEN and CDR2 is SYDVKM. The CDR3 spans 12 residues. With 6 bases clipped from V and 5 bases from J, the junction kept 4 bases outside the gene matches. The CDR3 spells CASSRGTNEQYF. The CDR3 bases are TGTGCCAGCAGCCGAGGGACTAACGAGCAGTACTTC.

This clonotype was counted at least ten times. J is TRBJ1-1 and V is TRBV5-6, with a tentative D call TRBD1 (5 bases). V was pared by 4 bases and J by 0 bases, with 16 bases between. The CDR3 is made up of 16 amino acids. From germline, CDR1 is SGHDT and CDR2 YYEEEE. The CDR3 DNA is TGTGCCAGCAGCCCCGGAGGGGCCCCAATGAACACTGAAGCTTTCTTT. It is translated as CASSPGGAPMNTEAFF.